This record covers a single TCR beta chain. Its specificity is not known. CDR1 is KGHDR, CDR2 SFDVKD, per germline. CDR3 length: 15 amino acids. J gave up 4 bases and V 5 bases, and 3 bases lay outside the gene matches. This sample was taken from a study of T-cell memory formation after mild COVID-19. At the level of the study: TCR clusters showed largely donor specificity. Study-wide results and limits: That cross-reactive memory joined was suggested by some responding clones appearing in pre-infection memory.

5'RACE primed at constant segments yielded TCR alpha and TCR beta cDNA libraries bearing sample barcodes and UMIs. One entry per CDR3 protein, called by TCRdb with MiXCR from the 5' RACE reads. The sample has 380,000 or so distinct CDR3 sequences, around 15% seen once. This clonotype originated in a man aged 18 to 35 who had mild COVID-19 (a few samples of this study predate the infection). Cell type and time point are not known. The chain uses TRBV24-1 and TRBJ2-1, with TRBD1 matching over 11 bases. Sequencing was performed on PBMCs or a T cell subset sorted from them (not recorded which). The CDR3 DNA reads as TGTGCCACCAGTGGTGGACAGGGGGCATACAATGAGCAGTTCTTC. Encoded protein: CATSGGQGAYNEQFF.